This TCR beta chain came from a study of neoadjuvant anti-PD-1 for oral cavity cancer. The CDR3 has 15 amino acids. Germline-derived CDR1 and CDR2 are SGDLS and YYNGEE. V was clipped by 0 bases and J by 2 bases, with 6 bases between them. Libraries were prepared by immunoSEQ multiplex PCR; TCRdb keeps only in-frame clonotypes and omits some of them. In the table there are about 16,000 clones, 72% of which are singletons. The sequence derives from a person aged 40-85 years with oral cavity squamous cell carcinoma. The chain has TRBV9 and TRBJ2-6, with D unclear. Sequenced here: PBMCs, sampled before nivolumab (anti-PD-1) treatment. CDR3 residues: CASSVVAAGANVLTF. In DNA, the CDR3 is TGTGCCAGCAGCGTAGTGGCAGCTGGGGCCAACGTCCTGACTTTC. The entire variable domain, with the rest obtained from reference TRBV9 and TRBJ2-6, is as follows: DSGVTQTPKHLITATGQRVTLRCSPRSGDLSVYWYQQSLDQGLQFLIQYYNGEERAKGNILERFSAQQFPDLHSELNLSSLELGDSALYFCASSVVAAGANVLTFGAGSRLTVL.